This T cell receptor beta chain was sequenced in a study of cytomegalovirus exposure and HLA in healthy donors. Details on this clone: The target antigen is unknown.

CDR1 and CDR2 (germline): SGHTS, YDEGEE. Trimming cost V 3 bases and J 7 bases, with 20 bases left between them. CDR3 length: 16 residues. The study's findings and limits: Later analysis associated a missense DCLRE1C variant with TCR beta V- and J-gene trimming. Presence/absence results assume similar sequencing depth per donor, which may not hold.

The study ran its PCR with 60 Vbeta and 13 Jbeta primers. Generated by immunoSEQ multiplex PCR, the TCRdb table keeps only in-frame clones and is missing some. The data hold around 100,000 clones, with roughly 78% observed a single time. The source material was PBMCs. This receptor was identified in a male donor in good health and CMV-seropositive. The rearrangement uses TRBV5-8 and TRBJ1-5; D uncertain. CDR3 DNA sequence: TGTGCCAGCAGCTCCGGGGAAGGGCCTGTGGGGCAGCCCCAGCATTTT. The encoded protein is CASSSGEGPVGQPQHF.